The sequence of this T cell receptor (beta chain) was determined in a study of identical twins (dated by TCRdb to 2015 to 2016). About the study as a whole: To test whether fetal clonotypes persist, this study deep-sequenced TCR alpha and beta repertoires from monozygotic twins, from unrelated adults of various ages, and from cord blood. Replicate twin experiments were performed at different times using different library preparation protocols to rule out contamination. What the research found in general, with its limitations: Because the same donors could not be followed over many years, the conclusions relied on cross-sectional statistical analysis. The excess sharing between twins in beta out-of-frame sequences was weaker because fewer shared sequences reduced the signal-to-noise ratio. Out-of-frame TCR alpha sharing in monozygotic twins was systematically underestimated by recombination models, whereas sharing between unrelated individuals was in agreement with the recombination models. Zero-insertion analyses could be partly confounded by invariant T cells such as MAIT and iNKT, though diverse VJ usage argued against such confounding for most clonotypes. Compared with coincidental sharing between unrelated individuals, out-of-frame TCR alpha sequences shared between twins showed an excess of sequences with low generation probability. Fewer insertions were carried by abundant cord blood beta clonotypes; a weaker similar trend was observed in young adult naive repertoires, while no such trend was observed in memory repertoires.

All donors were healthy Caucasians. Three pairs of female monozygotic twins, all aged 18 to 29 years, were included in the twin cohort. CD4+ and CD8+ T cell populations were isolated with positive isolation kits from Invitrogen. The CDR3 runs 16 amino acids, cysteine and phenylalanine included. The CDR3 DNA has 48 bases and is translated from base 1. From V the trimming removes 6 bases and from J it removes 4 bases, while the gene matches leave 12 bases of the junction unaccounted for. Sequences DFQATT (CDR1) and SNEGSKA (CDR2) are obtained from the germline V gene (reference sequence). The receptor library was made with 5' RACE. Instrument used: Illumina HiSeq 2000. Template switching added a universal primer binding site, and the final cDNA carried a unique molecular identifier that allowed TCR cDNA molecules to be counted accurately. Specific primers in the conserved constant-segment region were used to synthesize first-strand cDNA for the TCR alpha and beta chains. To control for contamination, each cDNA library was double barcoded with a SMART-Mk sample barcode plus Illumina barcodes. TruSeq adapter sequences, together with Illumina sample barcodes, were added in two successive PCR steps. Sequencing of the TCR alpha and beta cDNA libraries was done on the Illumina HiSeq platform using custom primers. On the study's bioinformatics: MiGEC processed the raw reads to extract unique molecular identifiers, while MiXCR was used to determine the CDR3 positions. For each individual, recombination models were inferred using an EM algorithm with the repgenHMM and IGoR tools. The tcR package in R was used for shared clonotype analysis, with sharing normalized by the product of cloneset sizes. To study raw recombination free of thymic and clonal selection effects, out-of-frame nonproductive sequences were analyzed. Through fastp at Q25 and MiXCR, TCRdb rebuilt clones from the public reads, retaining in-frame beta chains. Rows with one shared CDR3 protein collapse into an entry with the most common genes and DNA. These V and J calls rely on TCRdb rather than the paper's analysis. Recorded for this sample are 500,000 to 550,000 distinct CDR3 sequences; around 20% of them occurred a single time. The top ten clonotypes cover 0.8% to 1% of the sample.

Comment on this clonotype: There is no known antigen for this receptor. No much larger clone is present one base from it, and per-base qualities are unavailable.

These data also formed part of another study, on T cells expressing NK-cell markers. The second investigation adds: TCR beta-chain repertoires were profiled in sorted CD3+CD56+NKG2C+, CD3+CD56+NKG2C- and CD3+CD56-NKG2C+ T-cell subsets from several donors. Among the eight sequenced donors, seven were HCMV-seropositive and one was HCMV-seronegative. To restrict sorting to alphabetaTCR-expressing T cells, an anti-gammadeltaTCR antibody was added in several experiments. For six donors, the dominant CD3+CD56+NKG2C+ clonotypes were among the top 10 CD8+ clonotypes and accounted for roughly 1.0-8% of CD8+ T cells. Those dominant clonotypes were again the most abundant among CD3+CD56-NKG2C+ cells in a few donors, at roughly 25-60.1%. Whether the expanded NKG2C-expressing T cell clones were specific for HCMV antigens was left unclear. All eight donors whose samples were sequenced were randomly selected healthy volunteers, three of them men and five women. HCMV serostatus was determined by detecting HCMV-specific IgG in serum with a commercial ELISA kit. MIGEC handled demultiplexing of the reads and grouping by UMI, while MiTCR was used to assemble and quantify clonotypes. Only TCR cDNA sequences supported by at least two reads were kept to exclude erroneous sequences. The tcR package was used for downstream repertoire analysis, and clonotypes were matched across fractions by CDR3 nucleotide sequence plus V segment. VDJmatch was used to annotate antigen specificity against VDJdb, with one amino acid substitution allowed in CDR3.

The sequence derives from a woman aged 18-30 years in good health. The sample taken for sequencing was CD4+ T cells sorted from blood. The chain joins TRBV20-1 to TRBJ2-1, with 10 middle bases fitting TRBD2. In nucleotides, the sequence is TGCAGTGCCTCGCGACTAGCGGGCAATAGATACAATGAGCAGTTCTTC. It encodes CSASRLAGNRYNEQFF.